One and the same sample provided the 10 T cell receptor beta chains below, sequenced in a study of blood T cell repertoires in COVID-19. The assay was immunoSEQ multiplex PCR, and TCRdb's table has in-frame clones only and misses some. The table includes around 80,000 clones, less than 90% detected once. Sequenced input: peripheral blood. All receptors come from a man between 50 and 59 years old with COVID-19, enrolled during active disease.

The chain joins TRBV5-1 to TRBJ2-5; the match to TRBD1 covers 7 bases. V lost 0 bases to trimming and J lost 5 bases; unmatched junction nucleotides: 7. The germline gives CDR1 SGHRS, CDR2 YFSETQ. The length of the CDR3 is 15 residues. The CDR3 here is CASSLAGQRGETQYF. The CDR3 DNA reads TGCGCCAGCAGCTTGGCGGGACAGAGGGGGGAGACCCAGTACTTC.

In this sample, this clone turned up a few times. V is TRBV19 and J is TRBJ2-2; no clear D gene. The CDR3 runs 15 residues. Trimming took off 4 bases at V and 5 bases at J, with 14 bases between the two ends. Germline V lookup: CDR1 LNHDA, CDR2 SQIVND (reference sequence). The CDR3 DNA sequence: TGTGCCAGTAGTACTCACATGGCCACAACCGGGGAGCTGTTTTTT. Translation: CASSTHMATTGELFF.

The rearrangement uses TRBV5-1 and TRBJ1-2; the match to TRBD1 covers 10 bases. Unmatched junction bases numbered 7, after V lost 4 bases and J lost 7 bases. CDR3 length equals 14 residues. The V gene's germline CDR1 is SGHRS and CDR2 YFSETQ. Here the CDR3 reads CASSRDRGSAGYTF. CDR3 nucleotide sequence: TGCGCCAGCAGCCGGGACAGGGGATCAGCTGGCTACACCTTC.

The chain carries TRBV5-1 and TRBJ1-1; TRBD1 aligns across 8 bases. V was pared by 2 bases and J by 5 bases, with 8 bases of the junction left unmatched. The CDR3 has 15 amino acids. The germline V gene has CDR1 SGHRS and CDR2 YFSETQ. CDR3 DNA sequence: TGCGCCAGCAGCTTATCCAGGGGGCGGGGGACTGAAGCTTTCTTT. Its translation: CASSLSRGRGTEAFF.

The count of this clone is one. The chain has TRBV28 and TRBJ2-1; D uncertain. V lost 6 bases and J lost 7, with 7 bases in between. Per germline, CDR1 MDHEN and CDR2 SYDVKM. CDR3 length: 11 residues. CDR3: CASRGQNEQFF. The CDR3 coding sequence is TGTGCCAGCAGGGGCCAAAATGAGCAGTTCTTC.

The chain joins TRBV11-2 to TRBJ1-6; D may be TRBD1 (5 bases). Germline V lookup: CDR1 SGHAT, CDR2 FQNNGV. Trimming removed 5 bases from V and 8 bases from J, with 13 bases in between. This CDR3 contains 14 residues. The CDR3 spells CASSPRGGYSPLHF. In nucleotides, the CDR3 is TGTGCCAGCAGCCCCCGTGGGGGGTATTCACCCCTCCACTTT.

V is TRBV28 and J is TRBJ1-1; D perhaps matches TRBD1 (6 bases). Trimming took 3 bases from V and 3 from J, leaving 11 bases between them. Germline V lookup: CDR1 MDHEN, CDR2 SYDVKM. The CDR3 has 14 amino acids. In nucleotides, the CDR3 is TGTGCCAGCAGTTTTGCCGCAGGGGACACTGAAGCTTTCTTT. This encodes CASSFAAGDTEAFF.

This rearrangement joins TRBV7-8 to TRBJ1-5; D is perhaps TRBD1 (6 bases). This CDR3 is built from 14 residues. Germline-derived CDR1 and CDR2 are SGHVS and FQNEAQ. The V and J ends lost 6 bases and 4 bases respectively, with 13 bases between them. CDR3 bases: TGTGCCAGCAGGCCGGACAGTTCAAATCAGCCCCAGCATTTT. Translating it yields CASRPDSSNQPQHF. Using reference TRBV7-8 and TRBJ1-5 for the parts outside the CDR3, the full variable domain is GAGVSQSPRYKVAKRGQDVALRCDPISGHVSLFWYQQALGQGPEFLTYFQNEAQLDKSGLPSDRFFAERPEGSVSTLKIQRTQQEDSAVYLCASRPDSSNQPQHFGDGTRLSIL.

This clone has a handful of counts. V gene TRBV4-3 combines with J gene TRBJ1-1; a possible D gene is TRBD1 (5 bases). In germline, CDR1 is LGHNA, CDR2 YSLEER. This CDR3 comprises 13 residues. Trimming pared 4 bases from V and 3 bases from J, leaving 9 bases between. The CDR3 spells CASSLQDYTEAFF. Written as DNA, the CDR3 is TGCGCCAGCAGCCTACAGGATTACACTGAAGCTTTCTTT.

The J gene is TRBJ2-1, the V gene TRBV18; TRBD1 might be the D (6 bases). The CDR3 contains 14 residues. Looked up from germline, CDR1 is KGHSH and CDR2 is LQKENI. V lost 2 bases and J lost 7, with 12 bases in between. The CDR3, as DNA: TGTGCCAGCTCACCAACGACAGGCCAAAATGAGCAGTTCTTC. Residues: CASSPTTGQNEQFF.